This T cell receptor beta chain stems from a study of low-dose radiotherapy and immunotherapy resistance in tumors. TCR amplification ran approximately 22 PCR cycles using constant-region and V-primer adapter primers. TCRdb reanalysed the reads using MiXCR and keeps one entry per CDR3 protein. The data hold roughly 50,000 distinct CDR3 sequences, with 33% observed a single time. This sample's time point: after trial treatment. Sample treatment: LDRT plus nivolumab, ipilimumab, low-dose cyclophosphamide and aspirin (RACIN trial). V lost 2 bases and J lost 2, with 11 bases in between. The CDR3 loop spans 15 amino acids. Germline assignment: CDR1 SGHAT and CDR2 FQNNGV. This clonotype was picked up many times.

Sequenced here: PBMCs, sampled after low-dose radiotherapy plus immunotherapy. The clonotype comes from a male donor with rectosigmoid adenocarcinoma. The V gene is TRBV11-2, the J gene TRBJ2-3, with D perhaps matching TRBD2 (6 bases). The CDR3 is CASSLSLAPTDTQYF. CDR3 DNA: TGTGCCAGCAGCTTAAGCCTAGCGCCCACAGATACGCAGTATTTT.